This TCR beta chain was retrieved from a study of regulatory T cells in long-lasting Graves disease. Germline lookup yields CDR1 SQVTM and CDR2 ANQGSEA. The CDR3 loop spans 12 amino acids. The V segment lost 7 bases and the J segment 12 bases; nucleotides outside the gene matches: 7. Noted time point: newly diagnosed GD, antithyroid drugs for less than 3 months. Extracted RNA from PBMCs served as the source of the TCR library. General observations from the study: Whereas about 870 public clonotypes were shared by new patients, persistent patients shared more, at a few thousand.

HTBI primers from iRepertoire and Arm-PCR of CDR3 regions yielded the TCR beta libraries. TCRdb recomputed calls from the multiplex PCR reads with MiXCR, one row per CDR3 protein. This sample carries over 450,000 distinct CDR3 sequences, about 12% of them seen once, and the ten largest clones take 7.5% to 9%. This clonotype has a handful of counts. The antigen is not known. The sample was also linked to a second study, of T cells in Graves' hyperthyroidism and ophthalmopathy. That paper adds: The study left out patients who had uncontrolled infection, other autoimmune disease, pregnancy or lactation.

The TCR originated in a woman aged 30 to 39 with Graves disease. This chain links TRBV29-1 with TRBJ2-1, with 12 nucleotides matching TRBD2. The sample was peripheral blood mononuclear cells (PBMCs), taken at new diagnosis, from a patient treated with antithyroid drugs. The CDR3 region is CSGESSGRGQFF. The CDR3, as DNA: TGCAGCGGGGAATCTAGCGGGAGGGGGCAGTTCTTC.